The T cell receptor (beta chain) described here comes from a study of beta chain features in type 1 diabetes. The CDR3 length is 15 residues. At least ten counts were recorded for this clone. The antigen is unknown. Expressed TCRB transcripts were sequenced, since all the RNA that had been isolated was reverse transcribed. Some clones are missing from TCRdb's copy, which holds only in-frame ones; the method was immunoSEQ multiplex PCR. The sample consists of 900,000 or so clones, roughly 15% of them appearing once. Study outcomes and limitations: The cDNA sequencing approach could over-represent high-TCR-expressing cells.

Sequenced material: naive CD4+ T cells from blood. This sequence was found in a woman aged 18-30 years in good health. The rearrangement uses TRBV21-1 and TRBJ2-7; whether TRBD1, the table's D call, matches the DNA was not checked. TRBV21-1 is a documented pseudogene. This CDR3 reads CASSEGTGAPYEQYF. The DNA for the CDR3 is TGTGCCAGCAGCGAAGGGACAGGGGCACCCTACGAGCAGTACTTC.